This is a list of T cell receptor beta chains from one sample in a study of cytomegalovirus exposure and HLA in healthy donors. Sequencing used immunoSEQ multiplex PCR; TCRdb keeps in-frame clones, though not all of them. This sample has approximately 150,000 clones; around 75% occur once, and the top ten carry about 3%. What was sequenced was PBMCs. Source of these receptors: a man in his forties or fifties in good health and CMV-seronegative. CDR3s include the opening cysteine and the closing phenylalanine or tryptophan. A D gene is named only where the DNA matches it firmly. Clone size is given for some rows only: seen once, a few or many times, or a class if the clone is expanded.

V gene: TRBV7-9; J gene: TRBJ2-3; D gene: TRBD1; CDR3 length: 17; clone size: NA; CDR3 protein: CASSLADRGPSTDTQYF; CDR3 DNA: TGTGCCAGCAGCTTAGCCGACAGGGGGCCTAGCACAGATACGCAGTATTTT
V gene: TRBV5-1; J gene: TRBJ2-1; D gene: TRBD1; CDR3 length: 16; clone size: NA; CDR3 protein: CASSLEGQGSYNEQFF; CDR3 DNA: TGCGCCAGCAGCTTGGAGGGACAGGGCAGTTACAATGAGCAGTTCTTC
V gene: TRBV5-1; J gene: TRBJ2-3; D gene: NA; CDR3 length: 13; clone size: NA; CDR3 protein: CASSGQPADTQYF; CDR3 DNA: TGCGCCAGCAGTGGACAGCCCGCAGATACGCAGTATTTT
V gene: TRBV4-2; J gene: TRBJ2-6; D gene: TRBD2; CDR3 length: 19; clone size: NA; CDR3 protein: CASSLGLAGVASAANVLTF; CDR3 DNA: TGTGCCAGCAGCCTTGGACTAGCGGGGGTCGCCTCTGCGGCCAACGTCCTGACTTTC
V gene: TRBV5-4; J gene: TRBJ2-7; D gene: NA; CDR3 length: 16; clone size: NA; CDR3 protein: CASSLSGVGLGYEQYF; CDR3 DNA: TGTGCCAGCAGCTTATCAGGGGTGGGTCTCGGCTACGAGCAGTACTTC
V gene: TRBV6-6; J gene: TRBJ2-7; D gene: TRBD2; CDR3 length: 14; clone size: NA; CDR3 protein: CASRRLASGYEQYF; CDR3 DNA: TGTGCCAGCAGAAGACTAGCTTCAGGGTACGAGCAGTACTTC
V gene: TRBV15; J gene: TRBJ2-1; D gene: TRBD2; CDR3 length: 16; clone size: NA; CDR3 protein: CATSRVSGGIYNEQFF; CDR3 DNA: TGTGCCACCAGCAGAGTGAGCGGGGGGATATACAATGAGCAGTTCTTC
V gene: TRBV6-1; J gene: TRBJ2-7; D gene: NA; CDR3 length: 14; clone size: NA; CDR3 protein: CASSVNRGSYEQYF; CDR3 DNA: TGTGCCAGCAGTGTCAACCGGGGGTCCTACGAGCAGTACTTC
V gene: TRBV6-5; J gene: TRBJ2-3; D gene: NA; CDR3 length: 14; clone size: NA; CDR3 protein: CASSYWASTDTQYF; CDR3 DNA: TGTGCCAGCAGTTACTGGGCATCGACAGATACGCAGTATTTT
V gene: TRBV6-6; J gene: TRBJ2-7; D gene: NA; CDR3 length: 13; clone size: NA; CDR3 protein: CASSYTRVYEQYF; CDR3 DNA: TGTGCCAGCAGTTACACACGGGTCTACGAGCAGTACTTC
V gene: TRBV28; J gene: TRBJ1-3; D gene: TRBD1; CDR3 length: 15; clone size: NA; CDR3 protein: CASTPRGTGSATIYF; CDR3 DNA: TGTGCCAGCACTCCCCGTGGGACAGGGTCGGCCACCATATATTTT
V gene: TRBV9; J gene: TRBJ1-2; D gene: TRBD1; CDR3 length: 15; clone size: NA; CDR3 protein: CASSERTGGMSGYTF; CDR3 DNA: TGTGCCAGCAGCGAGCGGACAGGGGGCATGTCTGGCTACACCTTC
V gene: TRBV27; J gene: TRBJ2-1; D gene: TRBD2; CDR3 length: 15; clone size: NA; CDR3 protein: CASSIGLASNNEQFF; CDR3 DNA: TGTGCCAGCAGTATAGGACTAGCGAGTAACAATGAGCAGTTCTTC
V gene: TRBV7-2; J gene: TRBJ1-1; D gene: NA; CDR3 length: 15; clone size: NA; CDR3 protein: CASSLGLPEDTEAFF; CDR3 DNA: TGTGCCAGCAGCTTGGGACTCCCTGAGGACACTGAAGCTTTCTTT
V gene: TRBV19; J gene: TRBJ1-6; D gene: TRBD1; CDR3 length: 16; clone size: once; CDR3 protein: CASSTSTGIANSPLHF; CDR3 DNA: TGTGCCAGTAGTACCTCGACAGGGATTGCTAATTCACCCCTCCACTTT
V gene: TRBV2; J gene: TRBJ2-2; D gene: NA; CDR3 length: 15; clone size: NA; CDR3 protein: CAISLKGTPTGELFF; CDR3 DNA: TGTGCCATCTCCTTGAAGGGGACTCCTACCGGGGAGCTGTTTTTT
V gene: TRBV5-6; J gene: TRBJ2-3; D gene: NA; CDR3 length: 13; clone size: NA; CDR3 protein: CASSSQTGGTQYF; CDR3 DNA: TGTGCCAGCAGCTCCCAGACCGGGGGAACGCAGTATTTT
V gene: TRBV5-1; J gene: TRBJ1-5; D gene: TRBD1; CDR3 length: 15; clone size: NA; CDR3 protein: CASSLGQGVNQPQHF; CDR3 DNA: TGCGCCAGCAGCTTAGGACAGGGAGTAAATCAGCCCCAGCATTTT
V gene: TRBV6-1; J gene: TRBJ2-3; D gene: NA; CDR3 length: 15; clone size: NA; CDR3 protein: CAREQGGSGTDTQYF; CDR3 DNA: TGTGCCAGGGAACAGGGTGGTTCAGGCACAGATACGCAGTATTTT
V gene: TRBV13; J gene: TRBJ2-7; D gene: NA; CDR3 length: 15; clone size: NA; CDR3 protein: CASSLKGGSYDEQYF; CDR3 DNA: TGTGCCAGCAGCTTAAAGGGGGGGTCATACGACGAGCAGTACTTC
V gene: TRBV19; J gene: TRBJ1-5; D gene: TRBD1; CDR3 length: 15; clone size: NA; CDR3 protein: CACSWTGRGNQPQHF; CDR3 DNA: TGTGCCTGTAGCTGGACAGGGAGAGGCAATCAGCCCCAGCATTTT
V gene: TRBV11-2; J gene: TRBJ2-1; D gene: NA; CDR3 length: 13; clone size: NA; CDR3 protein: CASSLMGLGEQFF; CDR3 DNA: TGTGCCAGCAGCTTAATGGGCCTGGGTGAGCAGTTCTTC
V gene: TRBV4-3; J gene: TRBJ1-2; D gene: NA; CDR3 length: 15; clone size: few; CDR3 protein: CASSQDRGQGIGYTF; CDR3 DNA: TGCGCCAGCAGCCAAGATCGAGGGCAGGGGATTGGCTACACCTTC
V gene: TRBV28; J gene: TRBJ1-1; D gene: NA; CDR3 length: 12; clone size: NA; CDR3 protein: CASSLRETEAFF; CDR3 DNA: TGTGCCAGCAGTTTGAGGGAGACTGAAGCTTTCTTT
V gene: TRBV30; J gene: TRBJ1-2; D gene: TRBD1; CDR3 length: 13; clone size: NA; CDR3 protein: CASRDRGRYGYTF; CDR3 DNA: TGTGCCTCCCGTGACAGGGGAAGATACGGCTACACCTTC
V gene: TRBV10-2; J gene: TRBJ2-3; D gene: NA; CDR3 length: 14; clone size: NA; CDR3 protein: CASSAVSSTDTQYF; CDR3 DNA: TGCGCCAGCAGTGCTGTGTCTAGCACAGATACGCAGTATTTT
V gene: TRBV2; J gene: TRBJ2-1; D gene: TRBD1; CDR3 length: 13; clone size: NA; CDR3 protein: CASSPTGDNEQFF; CDR3 DNA: TGTGCCAGCAGTCCGACAGGGGACAATGAGCAGTTCTTC
V gene: TRBV7-2; J gene: TRBJ1-1; D gene: TRBD1; CDR3 length: 14; clone size: NA; CDR3 protein: CASSLRTGNTEAFF; CDR3 DNA: TGTGCCAGCAGCTTACGGACAGGGAACACTGAAGCTTTCTTT
V gene: TRBV2; J gene: TRBJ1-4; D gene: NA; CDR3 length: 16; clone size: NA; CDR3 protein: CASSEGRWRTNEKLFF; CDR3 DNA: TGTGCCAGCAGTGAGGGGAGGTGGAGAACTAATGAAAAACTGTTTTTT
V gene: TRBV5-1; J gene: TRBJ1-1; D gene: NA; CDR3 length: 17; clone size: NA; CDR3 protein: CASSLAGLTTASAEAFF; CDR3 DNA: TGCGCCAGCAGCTTGGCGGGCCTTACGACAGCTTCCGCTGAAGCTTTCTTT
V gene: TRBV10-3; J gene: TRBJ2-5; D gene: TRBD2; CDR3 length: 12; clone size: NA; CDR3 protein: CAIKAGGETQYF; CDR3 DNA: TGTGCCATCAAGGCGGGGGGAGAGACCCAGTACTTC
V gene: TRBV10-3; J gene: TRBJ2-7; D gene: TRBD2; CDR3 length: 16; clone size: NA; CDR3 protein: CATLPSGGTFNYEQYF; CDR3 DNA: TGTGCCACCCTCCCTAGCGGGGGGACTTTTAACTACGAGCAGTACTTC
V gene: TRBV6-5; J gene: TRBJ1-3; D gene: NA; CDR3 length: 14; clone size: NA; CDR3 protein: CASSYGQYGNTIYF; CDR3 DNA: TGTGCCAGCAGTTACGGCCAGTATGGAAACACCATATATTTT
V gene: TRBV6-5; J gene: TRBJ2-7; D gene: TRBD1; CDR3 length: 15; clone size: NA; CDR3 protein: CASSITGGRSYEQYF; CDR3 DNA: TGTGCCAGCAGCATAACAGGGGGAAGGTCCTACGAGCAGTACTTC
V gene: TRBV7-9; J gene: TRBJ2-7; D gene: NA; CDR3 length: 16; clone size: NA; CDR3 protein: CASSLAFADRPHEQYF; CDR3 DNA: TGTGCCAGCAGCTTAGCCTTTGCTGACAGGCCCCACGAGCAGTACTTC
V gene: TRBV18; J gene: TRBJ1-4; D gene: TRBD1; CDR3 length: 18; clone size: NA; CDR3 protein: CASSPFLVSGQGNEKLFF; CDR3 DNA: TGTGCCAGCTCACCATTCCTGGTTTCGGGACAGGGAAATGAAAAACTGTTTTTT
V gene: TRBV5-6; J gene: TRBJ2-7; D gene: NA; CDR3 length: 15; clone size: NA; CDR3 protein: CASTLEPSLTYEQYF; CDR3 DNA: TGTGCCAGCACCCTCGAACCGAGCCTCACCTACGAGCAGTACTTC
V gene: TRBV6-5; J gene: TRBJ2-6; D gene: NA; CDR3 length: 15; clone size: NA; CDR3 protein: CASSLLPAGANVLTF; CDR3 DNA: TGTGCCAGCAGTCTACTCCCGGCTGGGGCCAACGTCCTGACTTTC